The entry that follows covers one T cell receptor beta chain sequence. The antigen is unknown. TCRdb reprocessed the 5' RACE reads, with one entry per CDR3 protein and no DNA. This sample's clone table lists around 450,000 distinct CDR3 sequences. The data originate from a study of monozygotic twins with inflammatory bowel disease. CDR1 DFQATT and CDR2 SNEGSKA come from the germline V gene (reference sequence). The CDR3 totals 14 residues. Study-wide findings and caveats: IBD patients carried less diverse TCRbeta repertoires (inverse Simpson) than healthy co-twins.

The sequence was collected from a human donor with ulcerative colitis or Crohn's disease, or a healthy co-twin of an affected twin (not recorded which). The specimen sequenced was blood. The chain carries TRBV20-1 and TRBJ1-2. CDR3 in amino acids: CSARAGGGNYGYTF.